This is a list of T cell receptor beta chains from one sample in a study of shared clonotypes between healthy human individuals. Profiling relied on immunoSEQ multiplex PCR, and the TCRdb table lists in-frame clones only, not all of them. Of about 2.4 million clones listed, approximately 94% were seen once; the top ten hold more than 0.35%. Input material: naive CD4+ T cells from PBMCs. These receptors came from a man between 18 and 29 years old in good health. Some clones in this sample may be carry-over from other donors' samples. Both conserved end residues are part of each CDR3. Each record gives: V gene, D gene, J gene, CDR3 protein, CDR3 DNA. D genes are given only for firm matches.

>TRBV7-2|-|TRBJ2-7
CASSLDRAYEQYF
TGTGCCAGCAGCTTAGACCGGGCGTACGAGCAGTACTTC
>TRBV5-1|TRBD2|TRBJ2-5
CASSLAYSGSGETQYF
TGCGCCAGCAGCTTGGCCTATAGCGGGAGCGGGGAGACCCAGTACTTC
>TRBV30|-|TRBJ2-1
CAWSVQAGGNEQFF
TGTGCCTGGAGTGTACAAGCGGGCGGTAATGAGCAGTTCTTC
>TRBV4-2|-|TRBJ1-2
CASSHPNTGTTQTSYTF
TGTGCCAGCAGCCACCCGAATACCGGGACTACGCAAACAAGCTACACCTTC
>TRBV5-4|-|TRBJ2-1
CASSQGGGQRYNEQFF
TGTGCCAGCAGCCAGGGTGGCGGACAGCGGTACAATGAGCAGTTCTTC
>TRBV28|TRBD1|TRBJ1-2
CASTFRDRAYGYTF
TGTGCCAGCACCTTCCGGGACAGGGCCTATGGCTACACCTTC
>TRBV30|-|TRBJ1-2
CAWALGGLHYGYTF
TGTGCCTGGGCGTTGGGGGGATTGCACTATGGCTACACCTTC
>TRBV28|-|TRBJ1-3
CASSLFSGPTGNTIYF
TGTGCCAGCAGTTTATTTTCGGGCCCGACTGGAAACACCATATATTTT
>TRBV28|TRBD2|TRBJ2-1
CASSFGTSADYNEQFF
TGTGCCAGCAGTTTCGGGACTAGCGCAGACTACAATGAGCAGTTCTTC
>TRBV5-6|-|TRBJ1-1
CASSLAGENTEAFF
TGTGCCAGCAGCTTGGCTGGGGAGAACACTGAAGCTTTCTTT
>TRBV18|-|TRBJ2-5
CASSPPGSQETQYF
TGTGCCAGCTCACCACCGGGCAGTCAAGAGACCCAGTACTTC
>TRBV15|-|TRBJ1-5
CATSRDLMGGSRVGSNQPQHF
TGTGCCACCAGCAGAGATTTAATGGGCGGCTCTAGGGTTGGTAGCAATCAGCCCCAGCATTTT